This is a list of T cell receptor beta chains from one sample in a study of cytomegalovirus exposure and HLA in healthy donors. Generated by immunoSEQ multiplex PCR, the TCRdb table keeps only in-frame clones and is missing some. The table has some 110,000 clones, about 82% seen once. Specimen: PBMCs. All receptors come from a man between 18 and 35 years old in good health and CMV-seronegative. CDR3s include the opening cysteine and the closing phenylalanine or tryptophan. A D gene is named only where the DNA matches it firmly. Some rows have no size entry. The others give once, few or many, or a class for an expanded clone.

j_gene,v_gene,abundance,d_gene,CDR3nt,CDR3aa
TRBJ2-7,TRBV25-1,-,-,TGTGCCAGCAGTGAATTGGACAGCTACGAGCAGTACTTC,CASSELDSYEQYF
TRBJ2-1,TRBV11-2,-,-,TGTGCCAGCAGCTTAGAGGCCGCAACAGACCCCCTTTACAATGAGCAGTTCTTC,CASSLEAATDPLYNEQFF
TRBJ1-1,TRBV5-1,-,-,TGCGCCAGCCTCCCGGAGGTCGGGAGCACTGAAGCTTTCTTT,CASLPEVGSTEAFF
TRBJ2-5,TRBV5-6,-,TRBD2,TGTGCCAGCAGCTTGGGGCTAGCGGGGGGGCAGGAGACCCAGTACTTC,CASSLGLAGGQETQYF
TRBJ2-7,TRBV20-1,-,-,TGCAGTGCTAGAACTAGATACGAGCAGTACTTC,CSARTRYEQYF
TRBJ2-3,TRBV6-5,-,TRBD2,TGTGCCACCGGACTAGTTCCAGATACGCAGTATTTT,CATGLVPDTQYF
TRBJ2-7,TRBV2,-,TRBD1,TGTGCCAGCATTGTCGGACAGGGCGCCGACGAGCAGTACTTC,CASIVGQGADEQYF
TRBJ2-7,TRBV4-2,-,TRBD2,TGTGCCAGCAGCCAAGAATCCGGGACTAGCGGGAGGGCCAGTACCTACGAGCAGTACTTC,CASSQESGTSGRASTYEQYF
TRBJ2-7,TRBV7-6,-,-,TGTGCCAGCAGCCCGGGTGTGGGGGAGGTTCGATCCGGCGAGCAGTACTTC,CASSPGVGEVRSGEQYF
TRBJ2-3,TRBV13,-,TRBD2,TGTGCCAGCGGGACCACGGGGGGTGAGAACACAGATACGCAGTATTTT,CASGTTGGENTDTQYF
TRBJ2-6,TRBV7-2,-,TRBD2,TGTGCCAGCAGCTTAGTGGGGCGGGAGAGCTCTGGGGCCAACGTCCTGACTTTC,CASSLVGRESSGANVLTF
TRBJ2-1,TRBV6-5,once,-,TGTGCCAGCAGCCCCGGACAGGAGCAGTTCTTC,CASSPGQEQFF
TRBJ1-1,TRBV30,once,-,TGTGCCTGCCTAAAGAACACTGAAGCTTTCTTT,CACLKNTEAFF
TRBJ2-7,TRBV7-2,-,-,TGTGCCAGCTCCTCACTTGGCGGTGCGGGGTACGAGCAGTACTTC,CASSSLGGAGYEQYF
TRBJ2-2,TRBV19,-,TRBD1,TGTGCCAGTAGTATTAAAGGGACAGTGAACACCGGGGAGCTGTTTTTT,CASSIKGTVNTGELFF
TRBJ1-2,TRBV6-5,-,-,TGTGCCAGCAGTTCCGACAGTGGCTACACCTTC,CASSSDSGYTF
TRBJ2-6,TRBV2,-,TRBD2,TGTGCCAGCAGCCAAGAAGGAGCGGGAGCTGGGGCCAACGTCCTGACTTTC,CASSQEGAGAGANVLTF
TRBJ1-5,TRBV9,-,TRBD1,TGTGCCAGCAGCGTAGGGGCAGGGGGGAATCAGCCCCAGCATTTT,CASSVGAGGNQPQHF
TRBJ1-6,TRBV6-1,-,TRBD1,TGTGCCAGCAGTGCCGGGACAGACAATTCACCCCTCCACTTT,CASSAGTDNSPLHF
TRBJ2-7,TRBV7-8,few,-,TGTGCCAGCAGCTTGCGGGGGCGAGGTTACGAGCAGTACTTC,CASSLRGRGYEQYF
TRBJ1-5,TRBV2,-,-,TGTGCCAGCAGTGAAGTGCGACAGTTCAATCAGCCCCAGCATTTT,CASSEVRQFNQPQHF
TRBJ1-1,TRBV5-1,-,TRBD1,TGCGCCAGCAGCGCCCGGGACAGCCTTACCCCCACTGAAGCTTTCTTT,CASSARDSLTPTEAFF
TRBJ2-3,TRBV5-1,-,-,TGCGCCAGCAGTTTTAGCGGAACTAGCACAGATACGCAGTATTTT,CASSFSGTSTDTQYF
TRBJ1-6,TRBV25-1,few,-,TGTGCCAGCAGTGAAGAGGCGAGTTCACCCCTCCACTTT,CASSEEASSPLHF
TRBJ2-3,TRBV5-1,once,-,TGCGCCAGCAGATTACAAAGCACAGATACGCAGTATTTT,CASRLQSTDTQYF
TRBJ1-1,TRBV29-1,-,TRBD1,TGCAGCGTTGAGGGACAGGGCGGGACTGAAGCTTTCTTT,CSVEGQGGTEAFF
TRBJ2-2,TRBV30,-,TRBD2,TGTGCCTGGAGTGTAAGGTCAAGGGCCTGGCGGGAGAGGGACGGGGAGCTGTTTTTT,CAWSVRSRAWRERDGELFF
TRBJ2-2,TRBV28,-,-,TGTGCCAGCAGTGGGCTAGGAACAGGGAACACCGGGGAGCTGTTTTTT,CASSGLGTGNTGELFF
TRBJ2-7,TRBV5-6,-,TRBD1,TGTGCCAGCAGCTTGGATAGGGGGCGAGTCTCCTACGAGCAGTACTTC,CASSLDRGRVSYEQYF
TRBJ2-3,TRBV11-1,-,-,TGTGCCAGCAGCTTAGGTGATGGCGGAGTGACTACAGATACGCAGTATTTT,CASSLGDGGVTTDTQYF
TRBJ1-1,TRBV6-1,-,-,TGTGCCAGCAGTACCAGTCGCCCCGAAGCTTTCTTT,CASSTSRPEAFF
TRBJ1-2,TRBV7-9,-,-,TGTGCCAGCATGATTGACGGGGGGAATAGCTACACCTTC,CASMIDGGNSYTF
TRBJ1-1,TRBV6-1,few,-,TGTGCCAGCACCAAGAAGGGGGAGACAGCGCCTTTCTTT,CASTKKGETAPFF
TRBJ1-5,TRBV7-9,-,TRBD1,TGTGCCAGCAGCCGACAGGGGGAGGATCAGCCCCAGCATTTT,CASSRQGEDQPQHF
TRBJ2-1,TRBV9,-,TRBD2,TGTGCCAGCAGCGTAGTTAGCGGGAGCGTCTCCTACAATGAGCAGTTCTTC,CASSVVSGSVSYNEQFF
TRBJ2-1,TRBV19,few,TRBD2,TGTGCCAGCCAAGGACTAGCGGGAGGGACGGATGAGCAGTTCTTC,CASQGLAGGTDEQFF
TRBJ1-2,TRBV30,-,TRBD1,TGTGCCTGGAGTGCGGTGGACAGGGGGCCGGGTATCTATGGCTACACCTTC,CAWSAVDRGPGIYGYTF
TRBJ2-5,TRBV19,-,-,TGTGCCAGTACAGGGTTGGGAGAGACCCAGTACTTC,CASTGLGETQYF
TRBJ2-7,TRBV25-1,-,-,TGTGCCAGCAGTGAATACGGGATGGGCTACGAGCAGTACTTC,CASSEYGMGYEQYF
TRBJ2-2,TRBV30,-,-,TGTGCCTGGGGACAGAACCTGAACACCGGGGAGCTGTTTTTT,CAWGQNLNTGELFF
TRBJ2-7,TRBV10-3,-,-,TGTGCCATCAGTGAGTCGGAGGGGCCAACCTACGAGCAGTACTTC,CAISESEGPTYEQYF
TRBJ2-1,TRBV6-5,-,TRBD2,TGTGCCAGCAGTTACTTCCTAGCGGGGGGGGCTGATGAGCAGTTCTTC,CASSYFLAGGADEQFF
TRBJ2-2,TRBV5-1,-,-,TGCGCCAGCAGCGTACGGGAGTCTAACACCGGGGAGCTGTTTTTT,CASSVRESNTGELFF
TRBJ1-2,TRBV9,-,-,TGTGCCAGCAGCGTCGAAGACAGGTCTAACTATGGCTACACCTTC,CASSVEDRSNYGYTF
TRBJ1-2,TRBV6-1,-,TRBD1,TGTGCCAGCAGTCCCCGGACAGGGGGGGACTATGGCTACACCTTC,CASSPRTGGDYGYTF
TRBJ2-7,TRBV13,few,-,TGTGCCAGCAGCGGACAGTCCTACGAGCAGTACTTC,CASSGQSYEQYF
TRBJ2-7,TRBV12-5,-,TRBD2,TGTGCTAGTCGCGGGGGTCTCTCCTACGAGCAGTACTTC,CASRGGLSYEQYF
TRBJ1-2,TRBV6-6,-,-,TGTGCCAGCAGTTACTCGACGGGATACGCAGACTATGGCTACACCTTC,CASSYSTGYADYGYTF